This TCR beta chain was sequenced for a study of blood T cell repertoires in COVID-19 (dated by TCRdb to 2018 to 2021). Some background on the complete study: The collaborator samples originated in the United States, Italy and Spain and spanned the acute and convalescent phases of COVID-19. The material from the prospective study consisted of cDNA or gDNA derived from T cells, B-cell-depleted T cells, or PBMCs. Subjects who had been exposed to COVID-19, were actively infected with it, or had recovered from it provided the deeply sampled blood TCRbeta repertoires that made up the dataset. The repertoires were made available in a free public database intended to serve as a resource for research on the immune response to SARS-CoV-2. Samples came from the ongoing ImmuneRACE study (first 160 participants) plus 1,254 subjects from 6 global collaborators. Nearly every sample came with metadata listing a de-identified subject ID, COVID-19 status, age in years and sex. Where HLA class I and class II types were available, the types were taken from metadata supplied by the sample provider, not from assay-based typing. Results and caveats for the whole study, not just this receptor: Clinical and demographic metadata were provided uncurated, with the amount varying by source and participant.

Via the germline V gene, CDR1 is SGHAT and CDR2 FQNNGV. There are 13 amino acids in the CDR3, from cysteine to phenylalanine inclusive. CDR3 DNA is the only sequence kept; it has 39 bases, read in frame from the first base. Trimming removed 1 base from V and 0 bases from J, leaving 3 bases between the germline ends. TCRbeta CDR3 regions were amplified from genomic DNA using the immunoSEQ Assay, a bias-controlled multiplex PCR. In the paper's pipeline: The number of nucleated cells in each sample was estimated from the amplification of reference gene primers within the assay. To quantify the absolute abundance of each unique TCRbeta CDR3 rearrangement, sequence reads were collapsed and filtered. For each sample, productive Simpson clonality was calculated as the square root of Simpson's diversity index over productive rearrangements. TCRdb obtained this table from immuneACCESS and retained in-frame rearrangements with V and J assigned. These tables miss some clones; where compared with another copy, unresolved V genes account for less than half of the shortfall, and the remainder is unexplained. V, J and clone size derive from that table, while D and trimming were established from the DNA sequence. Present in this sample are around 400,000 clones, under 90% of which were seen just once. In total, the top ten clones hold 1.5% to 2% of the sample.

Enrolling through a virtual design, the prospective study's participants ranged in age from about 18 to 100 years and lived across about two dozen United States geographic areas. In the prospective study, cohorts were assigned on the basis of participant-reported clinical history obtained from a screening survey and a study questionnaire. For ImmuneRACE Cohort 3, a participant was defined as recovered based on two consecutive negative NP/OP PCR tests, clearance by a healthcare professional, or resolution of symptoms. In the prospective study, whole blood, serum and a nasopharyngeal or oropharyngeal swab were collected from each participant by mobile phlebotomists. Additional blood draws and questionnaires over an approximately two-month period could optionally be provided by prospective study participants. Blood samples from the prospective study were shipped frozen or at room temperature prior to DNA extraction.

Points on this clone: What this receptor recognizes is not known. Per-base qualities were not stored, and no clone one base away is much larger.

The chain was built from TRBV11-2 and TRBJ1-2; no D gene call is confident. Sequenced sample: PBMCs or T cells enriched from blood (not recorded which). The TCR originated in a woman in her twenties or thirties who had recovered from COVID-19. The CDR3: CASSLAANYGYTF. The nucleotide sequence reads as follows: TGTGCCAGCAGCTTAGCAGCTAACTATGGCTACACCTTC.